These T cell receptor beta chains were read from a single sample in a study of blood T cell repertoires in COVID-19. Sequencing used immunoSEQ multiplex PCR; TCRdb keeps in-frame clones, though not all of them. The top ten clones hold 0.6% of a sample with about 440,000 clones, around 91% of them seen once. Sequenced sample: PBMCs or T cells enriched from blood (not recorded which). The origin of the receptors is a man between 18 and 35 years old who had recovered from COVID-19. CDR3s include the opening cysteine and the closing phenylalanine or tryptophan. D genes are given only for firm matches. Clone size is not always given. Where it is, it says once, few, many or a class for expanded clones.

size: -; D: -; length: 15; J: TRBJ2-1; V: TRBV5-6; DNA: TGTGCCAGCAGCCCCGCAGTAGGGGAATACTATGAGCAGTTCTTC; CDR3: CASSPAVGEYYEQFF
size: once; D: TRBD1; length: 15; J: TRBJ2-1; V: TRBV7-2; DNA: TGTGCCAGCAGCTCCCCCCAGGGGGCGGGTAATGAGCAGTTCTTC; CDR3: CASSSPQGAGNEQFF
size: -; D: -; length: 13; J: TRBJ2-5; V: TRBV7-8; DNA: TGTGCCAGCAGCTTAAACCAAGAGAATACCCAGTACTTC; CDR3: CASSLNQENTQYF
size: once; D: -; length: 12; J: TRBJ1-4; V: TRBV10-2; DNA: TGCGCCAGCAGTCACAGATACGAAAAACTGTTTTTT; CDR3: CASSHRYEKLFF
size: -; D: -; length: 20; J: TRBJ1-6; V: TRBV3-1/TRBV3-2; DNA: TGTGCCAGCAGCCAAGATAGGGGGTTTACGATAAGCTCCTATAATTCACCCCTCCACTTT; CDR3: CASSQDRGFTISSYNSPLHF
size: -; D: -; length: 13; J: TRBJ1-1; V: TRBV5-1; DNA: TGCGCCAGCAGCCCCGGACACGGTGGCAAAGCTTTCTTT; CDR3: CASSPGHGGKAFF
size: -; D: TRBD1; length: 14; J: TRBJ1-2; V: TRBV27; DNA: TGTGCCAGCAGTTTATCGACAGGGACCAGTGGCTACACCTTC; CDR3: CASSLSTGTSGYTF
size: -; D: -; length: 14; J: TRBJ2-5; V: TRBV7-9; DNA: TGTGCCAGCAGCTTAGGACAGATTGAAGAGACCCAGTACTTC; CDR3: CASSLGQIEETQYF
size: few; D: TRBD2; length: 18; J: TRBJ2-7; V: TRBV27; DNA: TGTGCCACCCCCCCAGGGGGACTAGCGGGACTACCATCCTACGAGCAGTACTTC; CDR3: CATPPGGLAGLPSYEQYF
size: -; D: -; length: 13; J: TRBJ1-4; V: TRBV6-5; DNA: TGTGCCAGCCGGGTCACAACTAATGAAAAACTGTTTTTT; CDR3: CASRVTTNEKLFF
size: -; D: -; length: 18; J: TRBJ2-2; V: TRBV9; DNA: TGTGCCAGCGCGAGAGGAGGGGCGAACAACGAGAGGGCCGGGGAGCTGTTTTTT; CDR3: CASARGGANNERAGELFF
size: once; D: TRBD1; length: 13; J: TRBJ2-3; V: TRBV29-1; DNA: TGCAGCGCTGGGGACAGGGGCACAGATACGCAGTATTTT; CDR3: CSAGDRGTDTQYF
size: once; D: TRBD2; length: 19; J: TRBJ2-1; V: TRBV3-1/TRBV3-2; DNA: TGTGCCAGCAGCCGAGCCGGGACTAGCGGTTCGAGCTCCTACAATGAGCAGTTCTTC; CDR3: CASSRAGTSGSSSYNEQFF
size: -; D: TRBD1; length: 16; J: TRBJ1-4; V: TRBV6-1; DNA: TGTGCCAGCAGTGGACAACGGACAGGGGCAATTGAAAAACTGTTTTTT; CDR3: CASSGQRTGAIEKLFF
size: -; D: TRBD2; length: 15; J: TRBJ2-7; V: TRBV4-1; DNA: TGCGCCAGCAGCACACTAGCGGGATCCTCCTACGAGCAGTACTTC; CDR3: CASSTLAGSSYEQYF
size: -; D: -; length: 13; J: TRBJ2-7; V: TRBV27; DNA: TGTGCCAGCGCGTCCGCCAACTCCTACGAGCAGTACTTC; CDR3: CASASANSYEQYF
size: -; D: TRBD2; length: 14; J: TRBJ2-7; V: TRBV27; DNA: TGTGCCAGCAGTTCGGGAGGCCCCTCCTACGAGCAGTACTTC; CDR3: CASSSGGPSYEQYF
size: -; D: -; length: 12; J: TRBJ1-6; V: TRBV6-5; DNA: TGTGCCAGCAGCATGGGGGGTTCACCCCTCCACTTT; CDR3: CASSMGGSPLHF
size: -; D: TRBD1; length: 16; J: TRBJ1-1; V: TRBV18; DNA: TGTGCCAGCTCACACTCGGGACAGGGGGCCGGCACTGAAGCTTTCTTT; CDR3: CASSHSGQGAGTEAFF
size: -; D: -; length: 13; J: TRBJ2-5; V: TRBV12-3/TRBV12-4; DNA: TGTGCCAGCACCCCTGGGCGTCAAGAGACCCAGTACTTC; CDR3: CASTPGRQETQYF
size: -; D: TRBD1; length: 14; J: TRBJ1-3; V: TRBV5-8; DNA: TGTGCCAGCAGCGGACAGGGGGCTGGAAACACCATATATTTT; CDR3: CASSGQGAGNTIYF
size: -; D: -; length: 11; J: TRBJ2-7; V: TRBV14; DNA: TGTGCCAGCAGCCACGGGGGTCCTCTGTACTTC; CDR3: CASSHGGPLYF
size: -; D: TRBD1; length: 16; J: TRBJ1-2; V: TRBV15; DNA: TGTGCCACCAGCAGAAACGGGGACAGGGGTGCTGATGGCTACACCTTC; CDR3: CATSRNGDRGADGYTF